This T cell receptor beta chain was captured in a study of Graves' ophthalmopathy and Graves' hyperthyroidism. Study findings and constraints: For predicting ophthalmopathy progression, the model had about 66% sensitivity and roughly 72% specificity.

Newly diagnosed, the hyperthyroidism patients had under 2 months' duration and were aged 18 to 65. Certain patients, namely those with other autoimmune diseases, uncontrolled infections, pregnancy or lactation, were excluded. A diagnosis was made from clinical symptoms together with serum thyroxine, TRAb, thyroid ultrasound and orbital computed tomography. This clonotype was picked up many times. The target antigen is unknown. The trim removed 6 bases at V and 4 bases at J, leaving 9 bases unmatched. Germline V gives CDR1 LNHDA, CDR2 SQIVND (reference sequence). The CDR3 spans 15 residues. The sequenced template was RNA, covering the TCR beta CDR3 region. First-round RT-PCR used HTBI primers; second-round multiplex PCR followed. TCRdb analysed the multiplex PCR reads with MiXCR anew, one entry per CDR3 protein. In the table there are around 1,200,000 distinct CDR3 sequences, about two fifths of which are singletons.

This TCR derives from an adult man with Graves' hyperthyroidism. The material sequenced was peripheral blood or thyroid tissue (not recorded which). This chain links TRBV19 with TRBJ1-5, with TRBD1 identical over 7 bases. CDR3 sequence (DNA): TGTGCCAGTAGCCCCCGACAGGGTCTGAATCAGCCCCAGCATTTT. Translating gives CASSPRQGLNQPQHF.